This T cell receptor beta chain was sequenced for a study of immune cell composition in non-small cell lung cancer. Looking at the study overall: Most cases were lung adenocarcinoma or squamous cell carcinoma.

Study observations and caveats: Clones >0.5% enriched in tumour were rarer in adenocarcinoma (about 35%) than squamous (75%).

The CDR3 sequence is 12 residues long. The V segment lost 2 bases and the J segment 12 bases; nucleotides outside the gene matches: 7. Per the germline V gene, CDR1 is SGHVS and CDR2 is FNYEAQ. Only a few counts were recorded for this clone. Its antigen is not known. Frozen unsorted single-cell suspensions supplied the genomic DNA. Here immunoSEQ multiplex PCR was the method, and the copy in TCRdb shows in-frame clones only, minus some. This sample has 4,000 to 5,000 clones, with 75% to 90% found just once. The receptor's source is a human donor with non-small cell lung cancer. Material: lung tumor tissue. V is TRBV7-6 and J is TRBJ2-7; 7 nucleotides align to TRBD1. CDR3 sequence: CASSLSRGGLYF. Here the CDR3 DNA reads TGTGCCAGCAGCTTAAGTCGAGGGGGCCTGTACTTC. Filled out from reference TRBV7-6 and TRBJ2-7, the complete variable domain reads GAGVSQSPRYKVTKRGQDVALRCDPISGHVSLYWYRQALGQGPEFLTYFNYEAQQDKSGLPNDRFSAERPEGSISTLTIQRTEQRDSAMYRCASSLSRGGLYFGPGTRLTVT.